The 28 T cell receptor beta chains given below trace back to one sample, sequenced in a study of cytotoxic CD8 clonotypes in ibrutinib-treated CLL. The data were produced by immunoSEQ multiplex PCR, yet TCRdb's version contains in-frame clones alone and is incomplete. This table holds 150,000 or so clones, 70% to 80% found once. The input for sequencing was PBMCs, taken after 24 months of ibrutinib treatment. All receptors come from a human donor with chronic lymphocytic leukemia.

The V call is TRBV7-3, the J call TRBJ2-3; 11 bases agree with TRBD2. CDR1 SGHTA and CDR2 FQGTGA come from the germline V gene. The CDR3 runs to 15 residues. The J segment lost 6 bases and the V segment lost 5 bases, leaving 7 bases of the junction unmatched. CDR3 DNA: TGTGCCAGCAGCCCCACTAGCGGGGGCCCGGATACGCAGTATTTT. Its translation: CASSPTSGGPDTQYF.

This chain connects TRBV6-5 to TRBJ2-3; D remains ambiguous. The germline V gene has CDR1 MNHEY and CDR2 SVGAGI. This CDR3 is 14 amino acids long. Trimming shortened V by 8 bases and J by 0 bases, and 12 bases separated the two germline ends. The CDR3: CASRPHYSTDTQYF. CDR3 DNA sequence: TGTGCCAGCCGCCCCCACTATAGCACAGATACGCAGTATTTT.

To note about this clone: Other DNA sequences of this sample code for an identical CDR3. This rearrangement joins TRBV4-3 to TRBJ2-7; 8 bases map to TRBD2. Trimming at V came to 2 bases and at J to 1 base, leaving 7 bases not matched to a gene. There are 16 residues in the CDR3. Germline lookup yields CDR1 LGHNA and CDR2 YSLEER. The CDR3 DNA reads as TGCGCCAGCAGCCAACCCGGGACTAGTAGGTCCTACGAGCAGTACTTC. Encoded protein: CASSQPGTSRSYEQYF.

The chain joins TRBV11-2 to TRBJ1-6; no definite D call. The CDR3 is 14 amino acids. With 2 bases removed from V and 6 bases from J, the gap between germline ends came to 8 bases. The V gene's germline CDR1 is SGHAT and CDR2 FQNNGV. DNA for the CDR3: TGTGCCAGCAGCTTACGAGCGGCTAATTCACCCCTCCACTTT. This sequence encodes CASSLRAANSPLHF. The entire variable domain, with the rest obtained from reference TRBV11-2 and TRBJ1-6, is as follows: EAGVAQSPRYKIIEKRQSVAFWCNPISGHATLYWYQQILGQGPKLLIQFQNNGVVDDSQLPKDRFSAERLKGVDSTLKIQPAKLEDSAVYLCASSLRAANSPLHFGNGTRLTVT.

The chain employs TRBV18 and TRBJ2-4; the D is unclear. The CDR3 runs 15 residues. V lost 6 bases and J 3 bases, leaving 15 bases between the germline ends. CDR1 is KGHSH and CDR2 is LQKENI in the germline V gene. The DNA of the CDR3 is TGTGCCAGCTCCCACATATGGGAACGCAAAAACATTCAGTACTTC. Its protein product is CASSHIWERKNIQYF.

The V gene is TRBV30, the J gene TRBJ1-1; D is unresolved. The V end lost 0 bases, the J end lost 3 bases, and 8 bases lay between the germline ends. The CDR3 runs to 13 residues. CDR1 and CDR2 from the germline V gene are GTSNPN and SVGIG (reference sequence). CDR3 sequence (DNA): TGTGCCTGGAGTGTAGAAGGGCACACTGAAGCTTTCTTT. Residues: CAWSVEGHTEAFF.

This clone turned up a few times. This chain uses TRBV14 with TRBJ2-7; TRBD2 aligns across 9 bases. The ends lost 5 bases at V and 3 bases at J; junction bases unmatched: 5. Germline V gene lookup returns CDR1 SGHDN and CDR2 FVKESK. This CDR3 is 14 amino acids long. The CDR3 DNA reads as TGTGCCAGCAGCTTTAGCGGGAGTCTCTACGAGCAGTACTTC. It yields the protein CASSFSGSLYEQYF.

V usage is TRBV5-1 and J usage is TRBJ1-2; D is unresolved. V was trimmed by 4 bases and J by 4 bases, leaving 14 bases between them. CDR3 size: 14 residues. Germline lookup yields CDR1 SGHRS and CDR2 YFSETQ. CDR3: CASSRDAQTYGYTF. DNA for the CDR3: TGCGCCAGCAGCCGAGACGCACAGACCTATGGCTACACCTTC.

The chain is built from TRBV28 and TRBJ1-1; the D is unclear. The CDR3 contains 12 residues. The germline V and J ends were trimmed by 3 bases and 6 bases, with 8 bases remaining between them. Germline V gene sequence: CDR1 MDHEN, CDR2 SYDVKM. DNA of the CDR3: TGTGCCAGCAGTTTGGGCGGAGCTGAAGCTTTCTTT. This codes for CASSLGGAEAFF.

This clone showed up just once. The V call is TRBV5-8, the J call TRBJ2-5, with D perhaps TRBD2 (7 bases). The CDR3 loop spans 15 amino acids. Trimming took 4 bases from V and 5 from J, leaving 18 bases between them. Germline CDR1 SGHTS, CDR2 YDEGEE. CDR3 region: CASSARGAGRETQYF. CDR3 DNA: TGTGCCAGCAGCGCCCGGGGGGCCGGGCGGGAGACCCAGTACTTC.

This clone was counted a few times. The rearrangement links TRBV30 to TRBJ1-1, with 8 bases lining up with TRBD1. CDR1 GTSNPN and CDR2 SVGIG come from the germline V gene (reference sequence). This CDR3 is 13 amino acids long. With 5 bases clipped from V and 4 bases from J, the junction kept 6 bases outside the gene matches. CDR3 sequence (DNA): TGTGCCTGGGCCAGGGGGCAGGGCACTGAAGCTTTCTTT. It encodes CAWARGQGTEAFF.

The chain employs TRBV18 and TRBJ2-6; 10 bases map to TRBD1. The CDR3 spans 18 residues. V lost 1 base and J lost 2; bases outside the gene matches: 5. CDR1 is KGHSH and CDR2 is LQKENI in the germline V gene. CDR3 DNA: TGTGCCAGCTCACCACTCGGGACAGGGGTCCCTGGGGCCAACGTCCTGACTTTC. This encodes CASSPLGTGVPGANVLTF.

This clone was detected a few times. The chain carries TRBV2 and TRBJ1-2; D possibly corresponds to TRBD1 (5 bases). Trimming stripped 5 bases from V and 4 bases from J, with 14 bases between. Germline lookup yields CDR1 SNHLY and CDR2 FYNNEI. There are 14 residues in the CDR3. DNA of the CDR3: TGTGCCAGCAGTCTAACAGGCCCTCTCTATGGCTACACCTTC. Encoded protein: CASSLTGPLYGYTF. The variable domain in full, with the rest retrieved from reference TRBV2 and TRBJ1-2, is EPEVTQTPSHQVTQMGQEVILRCVPISNHLYFYWYRQILGQKVEFLVSFYNNEISEKSEIFDDQFSVERPDGSNFTLKIRSTKLEDSAMYFCASSLTGPLYGYTFGSGTRLTVV.

This clone is a singleton in its sample. In the same sample, other DNA sequences code for this CDR3. The V call is TRBV7-9, the J call TRBJ1-2; D ambiguous. Germline lookup yields CDR1 SEHNR and CDR2 FQNEAQ (reference sequence). The CDR3 length is 12 residues. Trimming shortened V by 3 bases and J by 4 bases, and 6 bases separated the two germline ends. The CDR3, as DNA: TGTGCCAGCAGCTTCGGTGGCTATGGCTACACCTTC. Translated, it gives CASSFGGYGYTF. The variable domain in full, completed from reference TRBV7-9 and TRBJ1-2, reads DTGVSQNPRHKITKRGQNVTFRCDPISEHNRLYWYRQTLGQGPEFLTYFQNEAQLEKSRLLSDRFSAERPKGSFSTLEIQRTEQGDSAMYLCASSFGGYGYTFGSGTRLTVV.

This clone has only one observation. The chain recombines TRBV5-1 with TRBJ2-2, with unresolved D. Trimming left V 1 base short and J 6 bases short, with 7 bases between. The CDR3 covers 13 residues. The germline V gene encodes CDR1 SGHRS and CDR2 YFSETQ. CDR3 sequence reads: CASSLRQSGELFF. The CDR3 DNA reads TGCGCCAGCAGCTTGCGGCAGTCCGGGGAGCTGTTTTTT.

The rearrangement uses TRBV18 and TRBJ2-1, with TRBD2 matching over 14 bases. The CDR3 consists of 15 residues. V dropped 3 bases and J dropped 8; count of bases not matched to a gene: 3. CDR1 is KGHSH, CDR2 LQKENI, per germline. The CDR3 reads CASSPGLAGVDEQFF. The DNA of the CDR3 is TGTGCCAGCTCACCGGGACTAGCGGGAGTAGATGAGCAGTTCTTC.

The chain carries TRBV11-3 and TRBJ2-1, with a weak D call TRBD2 (5 bases). The germline V gene encodes CDR1 SGHNT and CDR2 YENEEA. Trimming took 3 bases from V and 5 from J, leaving 14 bases between them. This CDR3 is 15 amino acids long. The CDR3 loop is CASSFGGSSHNEQFF. In DNA form, the CDR3 reads TGTGCCAGCAGCTTCGGTGGGAGCAGTCACAATGAGCAGTTCTTC.

Only a few counts were recorded for this clone. The chain uses TRBV11-2 and TRBJ2-1, with D possibly TRBD1 on 6 matching bases. The CDR3 runs 14 residues. The germline V and J ends were trimmed by 7 bases and 2 bases, with 12 bases remaining between them. Germline loops: CDR1 SGHAT, CDR2 FQNNGV. In nucleotides, the CDR3 is TGTGCCAGCACCCCTGGGGGCCCCTACAATGAGCAGTTCTTC. Translated: CASTPGGPYNEQFF.

This CDR3 reads CASSTQGRMNTEAFF. Here the CDR3 DNA reads TGTGCCAGCAGCACCCAGGGACGGATGAACACTGAAGCTTTCTTT. V usage is TRBV7-2 and J usage is TRBJ1-1, with D perhaps TRBD1 (5 bases). Trimming cost V 5 bases and J 0 bases, with 13 bases left between them. The CDR3 runs 15 residues. Germline CDR1 and CDR2: SGHTA and FQGNSA.

The chain carries TRBV4-2 and TRBJ2-5, with 8 bases fitting TRBD2. Per the germline V gene, CDR1 is LGHNA and CDR2 is YNFKEQ. The CDR3 loop spans 18 amino acids. V lost 0 bases to trimming and J lost 1 base; unmatched junction nucleotides: 10. The chain's CDR3 is CASSQDSVAGGRQETQYF. The DNA for the CDR3 is TGTGCCAGCAGCCAAGATTCCGTGGCGGGGGGCCGCCAAGAGACCCAGTACTTC.

This clone was observed a handful of times. The V and J genes are TRBV7-3 and TRBJ1-6; D not certain. The CDR3 is 14 amino acids. Trimming left V 2 bases short and J 6 bases short, with 8 bases between. Germline CDR1 reads SGHTA; CDR2 reads FQGTGA. The CDR3, as DNA: TGTGCCAGCAGCTTAGCACCATTTAATTCACCCCTCCACTTT. Its protein is CASSLAPFNSPLHF.

The CDR3 DNA follows: TGTGCCAGCAGTGAGGGCCGGGCCAAGACGACCTACGAGCAGTACTTC. It is translated as CASSEGRAKTTYEQYF. V and J are TRBV6-4 and TRBJ2-7; D remains ambiguous. Trimming pared 3 bases from V and 2 bases from J, leaving 17 bases between. The germline gives CDR1 MRHNA, CDR2 SNTAGT. The CDR3 length is 16 residues.

The CDR3 loop is CASSLVYVGGRAANEQFF. For the CDR3, the DNA is TGTGCCAGCAGCTTGGTATATGTGGGCGGGAGGGCCGCCAATGAGCAGTTCTTC. The chain combines TRBV5-6 with TRBJ2-1, with TRBD2 matching over 9 bases. The CDR3 loop spans 18 amino acids. The germline V gene encodes CDR1 SGHDT and CDR2 YYEEEE. The V gene end was trimmed by 0 bases and the J gene end by 6 bases; junction bases not matched to a gene: 13.

Only a few counts were recorded for this clone. DNA for the CDR3: TGTGCCAGCAGCTTAGCGGGCGGGAGGGCCGGGAATACGCAGTATTTT. Encoded protein: CASSLAGGRAGNTQYF. V is TRBV7-9 and J is TRBJ2-3, with TRBD2 matching over 9 bases. The ends lost 0 bases at V and 7 bases at J; junction bases unmatched: 8. Germline V gives CDR1 SEHNR, CDR2 FQNEAQ (reference sequence). The CDR3 has 16 residues. The full variable domain, rest sourced from reference TRBV7-9 and TRBJ2-3, is DTGVSQNPRHKITKRGQNVTFRCDPISEHNRLYWYRQTLGQGPEFLTYFQNEAQLEKSRLLSDRFSAERPKGSFSTLEIQRTEQGDSAMYLCASSLAGGRAGNTQYFGPGTRLTVL.

The chain recombines TRBV2 with TRBJ2-3; no reliable D call. The ends were cut back, 3 bases at V and 4 bases at J, with 5 bases in the middle. Germline V gives CDR1 SNHLY, CDR2 FYNNEI. This CDR3 has 12 amino acids. The CDR3 DNA follows: TGTGCCAGCAGTGATCGGGCAGATACGCAGTATTTT. Protein sequence: CASSDRADTQYF.

This clone occurred once. The chain employs TRBV11-1 and TRBJ2-5; unclear D gene. The germline V gene has CDR1 SGHAT and CDR2 FQDESV (reference sequence). The CDR3 spans 14 residues. The germline V and J ends were trimmed by 4 bases and 1 base, with 10 bases remaining between them. CDR3 DNA: TGTGCCAGCAGCTCCCGGTTGGGCCAAGAGACCCAGTACTTC. Amino acid sequence: CASSSRLGQETQYF. Using reference TRBV11-1 and TRBJ2-5 for the parts outside the CDR3, the full variable domain is EAEVAQSPRYKITEKSQAVAFWCDPISGHATLYWYRQILGQGPELLVQFQDESVVDDSQLPKDRFSAERLKGVDSTLKIQPAELGDSAMYLCASSSRLGQETQYFGPGTRLLVL.

CDR3 in DNA: TGTGCCAGCAGCTTCCCGGGAAACACCATATATTTT. Residues: CASSFPGNTIYF. V gene TRBV7-2 combines with J gene TRBJ1-3; no definite D call. The CDR3 contains 12 residues. V lost 3 bases, J lost 4 bases, and 4 bases lay in between. Germline lookup yields CDR1 SGHTA and CDR2 FQGNSA.

V usage is TRBV6-5 and J usage is TRBJ1-3; D ambiguous. Trimming removed 2 bases from V and 0 bases from J, with 8 bases in between. Germline-derived CDR1 and CDR2 are MNHEY and SVGAGI. CDR3 length: 15 amino acids. The CDR3 nucleotides read TGTGCCAGCAGTTACCGCCGTTTCTCTGGAAACACCATATATTTT. Its protein is CASSYRRFSGNTIYF.